The clone carrying this T cell receptor (beta chain) was counted many times. Its antigen is unknown. RNA transcripts yielded amplified TCR beta CDR3 regions. HTBI primers drove first-round RT-PCR of the TCR CDR3. One entry per CDR3 protein results from TCRdb running MiXCR on the multiplex PCR reads. The sample lists roughly 560,000 distinct CDR3 sequences; approximately 14% were seen once. This CDR3 region has 14 residues. V was trimmed by 0 bases and J by 3 bases, leaving 8 bases between them. Germline V gives CDR1 MNHEY, CDR2 SVGAGI. Each 10 ml fresh peripheral blood draw supplied the PBMCs. The sample is drawn from a study of T cells in Graves' hyperthyroidism and ophthalmopathy. Study-level information: The authors collected peripheral blood at initial diagnosis, before any treatment. Findings and limits, study-wide: Within blood appeared most thyroid clonotypes that had expanded above 0.001. Ophthalmopathy was model-predicted a median approximately 6.9 months pre-onset.

The receptor comes from a woman aged 40 to 49 with Graves' ophthalmopathy. The chain joins TRBV6-5 to TRBJ1-2, with D possibly being TRBD1 (5 bases). The sample was blood. CDR3 residues: CASSYSGTDYGYTF. The DNA of the CDR3 is TGTGCCAGCAGTTACTCGGGGACGGACTATGGCTACACCTTC.